This T cell receptor beta chain originates from a study of shared clonotypes between healthy human individuals. Germline CDR1 LNHNV, CDR2 YYDKDF (reference sequence). The CDR3 length is 18 residues. V dropped 5 bases and J dropped 1; count of bases not matched to a gene: 10. Generated by immunoSEQ multiplex PCR, the TCRdb table keeps only in-frame clones and is missing some. The sample lists about 2.5 million clones, 85% to 95% occurring once. This receptor was obtained from a man aged 18 to 29 in good health. Some clones in this sample may be carry-over from other donors' samples. The chain links TRBV15 to TRBJ2-6, with TRBD1 matching 8 bases. Sequenced material: naive CD4+ T cells from PBMCs. Subset specified: CD45RA+ positively selected. CDR3 coding DNA: TGTGCCACCAGCGGCACATGGCAGGGGGCGTCTGGGGCCAACGTCCTGACTTTC. Residues: CATSGTWQGASGANVLTF.